The rows below give T cell receptor beta chains drawn from one sample of a study of blood T cell repertoires in COVID-19. Clones were read by immunoSEQ multiplex PCR, and TCRdb kept only the in-frame ones, dropping some. This table holds hundreds of thousands of clones, around 88% found once. Sequences were obtained from peripheral blood. The source is a woman between 50 and 59 years old with COVID-19, enrolled during active disease. Each CDR3 is given with its conserved first and last residue. Fields, in order: clone size, V gene, J gene, D gene, CDR3 protein, CDR3 DNA. A D gene is named only where the DNA matches it firmly. The size entry is marked missing in some rows and otherwise reads once, few, many or a size class.

>.|TRBV30|TRBJ1-2|.
CAWSVLEGLGGYTF
TGTGCCTGGAGTGTACTGGAGGGACTGGGTGGCTACACCTTC
>.|TRBV30|TRBJ1-5|.
CAWSAPGYSNQPQHF
TGTGCCTGGAGCGCACCGGGATATAGCAATCAGCCCCAGCATTTT
>.|TRBV5-1|TRBJ2-7|TRBD1
CASSSGRDRVLDEQYF
TGCGCCAGCAGCTCCGGCCGGGACAGGGTACTCGACGAGCAGTACTTC
>few|TRBV2|TRBJ1-5|TRBD1
CASSSGGSQPQHF
TGTGCCAGCAGTTCAGGGGGTAGTCAGCCCCAGCATTTT
>.|TRBV28|TRBJ2-4|TRBD1
CASSPWVDRAKNIQYF
TGTGCCAGCAGTCCCTGGGTGGACAGGGCCAAAAACATTCAGTACTTC
>few|TRBV7-6|TRBJ2-3|.
CASSSEGGLSTDTQYF
TGTGCCAGCAGCTCTGAGGGCGGTCTTAGCACAGATACGCAGTATTTT
>.|TRBV18|TRBJ1-4|.
CASSPEAGLREKLFF
TGTGCCAGCTCACCAGAGGCAGGACTAAGGGAAAAACTGTTTTTT
>few|TRBV9|TRBJ2-1|.
CASSAQPLDVEQFF
TGTGCCAGCAGCGCCCAGCCCCTAGACGTTGAGCAGTTCTTC
>.|TRBV11-3|TRBJ1-2|TRBD1
CASSLRTGYGYTF
TGTGCCAGCAGCTTAAGGACAGGCTATGGCTACACCTTC
>.|TRBV28|TRBJ2-3|.
CASSLWARGTQYF
TGTGCCAGCAGTTTGTGGGCTAGGGGTACGCAGTATTTT
>.|TRBV12-3/TRBV12-4|TRBJ2-5|TRBD1
CASRRDREETQYF
TGTGCCAGCAGGAGGGACAGGGAGGAGACCCAGTACTTC
>.|TRBV4-2|TRBJ1-2|.
CASSQGGHRVSANYGYTF
TGTGCCAGCAGCCAAGGGGGACACCGGGTCTCAGCTAACTATGGCTACACCTTC
>.|TRBV10-3|TRBJ2-1|.
CAISESTQQLNEQFF
TGTGCCATCAGTGAGTCGACCCAACAGTTAAATGAGCAGTTCTTC
>few|TRBV18|TRBJ1-1|.
CASSPQGLNTEAFF
TGTGCCAGCTCACCACAGGGGCTGAACACTGAAGCTTTCTTT
>.|TRBV27|TRBJ2-6|TRBD1
CASSSGTANSGANVLTF
TGTGCCAGCAGTTCCGGGACAGCAAATTCTGGGGCCAACGTCCTGACTTTC
>.|TRBV5-4|TRBJ2-1|TRBD1
CASSFPPGQGFNEQFF
TGTGCCAGCAGCTTTCCTCCGGGACAGGGGTTTAATGAGCAGTTCTTC
>.|TRBV19|TRBJ2-7|.
CATRFNGGAQYF
TGTGCCACCAGGTTCAACGGGGGAGCGCAGTACTTC
>once|TRBV10-3|TRBJ1-2|.
CAISAGGGQGYTF
TGTGCCATCAGTGCTGGCGGGGGGCAAGGCTACACCTTC
>.|TRBV5-1|TRBJ1-1|TRBD1
CASTTGTGRLAEAFF
TGCGCCAGCACTACCGGGACAGGGCGTTTGGCTGAAGCTTTCTTT
>.|TRBV6-6|TRBJ2-1|.
CASGGLTNNEQFF
TGTGCCAGCGGGGGACTTACCAACAATGAGCAGTTCTTC
>once|TRBV6-5|TRBJ1-2|TRBD1
CASSYSGTVVSGYTF
TGTGCCAGCAGTTACTCCGGGACAGTAGTATCTGGCTACACCTTC
>.|TRBV19|TRBJ2-7|.
CASSILFRDEQYF
TGTGCCAGTAGTATACTGTTCCGGGACGAGCAGTACTTC
>few|TRBV24-1|TRBJ1-2|.
CATSDGGEEGGYTF
TGTGCCACCAGTGATGGAGGGGAGGAAGGCGGCTACACCTTC
>.|TRBV30|TRBJ1-3|TRBD1
CASGQGALRSGNTIYF
TGTGCCTCCGGACAGGGGGCCCTTCGAAGTGGAAACACCATATATTTT
>.|TRBV6-5|TRBJ1-5|TRBD1
CASSYRDSSNQPQHF
TGTGCCAGCAGTTACAGGGACAGTTCCAATCAGCCCCAGCATTTT
>.|TRBV27|TRBJ2-5|.
CASSLTGETQYF
TGTGCCAGCAGTTTAACAGGAGAGACCCAGTACTTC
>.|TRBV19|TRBJ1-1|.
CASSMSRVNTEAFF
TGTGCCAGTAGTATGTCCAGGGTGAACACTGAAGCTTTCTTT
>once|TRBV18|TRBJ1-1|.
CASSPTVGGMNTEAFF
TGTGCCAGCTCACCGACAGTAGGGGGAATGAACACTGAAGCTTTCTTT
>once|TRBV19|TRBJ2-7|TRBD2
CASKFSRGSSYEQYF
TGTGCCAGCAAATTCTCGCGGGGGAGCTCCTACGAGCAGTACTTC
>.|TRBV29-1|TRBJ2-3|TRBD2
CSVGVAGTDTQYF
TGCAGCGTTGGGGTAGCGGGGACAGATACGCAGTATTTT
>.|TRBV6-5|TRBJ1-2|TRBD1
CASSPGPRDRGGYTF
TGTGCCAGCAGCCCCGGCCCACGGGACAGGGGTGGCTACACCTTC
>.|TRBV18|TRBJ1-1|.
CASSPSNDRNTEAFF
TGTGCCAGCTCACCTTCGAACGACAGGAACACTGAAGCTTTCTTT
>.|TRBV15|TRBJ2-2|.
CATTLESGGPRIGELFF
TGTGCCACCACCCTGGAATCGGGGGGCCCTCGGATCGGGGAGCTGTTTTTT
>.|TRBV2|TRBJ1-1|.
CASSEAWVRARNTEAFF
TGTGCCAGCAGTGAAGCCTGGGTGAGGGCGCGGAACACTGAAGCTTTCTTT
>.|TRBV7-9|TRBJ2-7|TRBD2
CASRSGSGGNEQYF
TGTGCCAGCAGATCGGGGAGCGGGGGAAACGAGCAGTACTTC
>once|TRBV14|TRBJ2-3|TRBD2
CASSQAGGSTDTQYF
TGTGCCAGCAGCCAAGCGGGGGGGAGCACAGATACGCAGTATTTT
>.|TRBV5-4|TRBJ2-7|.
CASSDGRTTLSYEQYF
TGTGCCAGCAGCGATGGGAGGACTACCCTCTCCTACGAGCAGTACTTC
>.|TRBV7-9|TRBJ1-1|.
CASSLYRGGADGNTEAFF
TGTGCCAGCAGCTTATATCGAGGGGGGGCGGACGGGAACACTGAAGCTTTCTTT